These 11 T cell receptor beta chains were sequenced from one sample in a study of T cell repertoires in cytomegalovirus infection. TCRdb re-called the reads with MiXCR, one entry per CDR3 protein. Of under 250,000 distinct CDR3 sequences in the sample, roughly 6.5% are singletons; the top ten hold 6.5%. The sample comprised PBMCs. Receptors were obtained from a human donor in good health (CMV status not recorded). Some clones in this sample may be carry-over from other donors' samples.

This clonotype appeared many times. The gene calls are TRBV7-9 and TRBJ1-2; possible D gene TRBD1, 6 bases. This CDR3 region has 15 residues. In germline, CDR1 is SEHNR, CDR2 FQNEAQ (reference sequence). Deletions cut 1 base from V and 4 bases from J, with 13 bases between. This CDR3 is CASSLDAGARYGYTF. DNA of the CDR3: TGTGCCAGCAGCTTAGATGCGGGGGCCCGCTATGGCTACACCTTC. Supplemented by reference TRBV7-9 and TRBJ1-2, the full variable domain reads DTGVSQNPRHKITKRGQNVTFRCDPISEHNRLYWYRQTLGQGPEFLTYFQNEAQLEKSRLLSDRFSAERPKGSFSTLEIQRTEQGDSAMYLCASSLDAGARYGYTFGSGTRLTVV.

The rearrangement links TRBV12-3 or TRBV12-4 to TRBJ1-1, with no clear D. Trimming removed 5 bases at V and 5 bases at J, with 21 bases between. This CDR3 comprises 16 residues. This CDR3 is CASSPPRAATTTEAFF. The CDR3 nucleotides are TGTGCCAGCAGTCCGCCCCGGGCCGCCACTACAACTGAAGCTTTCTTT.

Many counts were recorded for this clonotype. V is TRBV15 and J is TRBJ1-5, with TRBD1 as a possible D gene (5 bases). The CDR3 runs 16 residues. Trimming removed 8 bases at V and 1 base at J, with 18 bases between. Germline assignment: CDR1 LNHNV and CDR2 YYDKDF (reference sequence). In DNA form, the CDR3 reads TGTGCCACCCATGAGGGAGGGACGGAGAGCAATCAGCCCCAGCATTTT. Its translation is CATHEGGTESNQPQHF.

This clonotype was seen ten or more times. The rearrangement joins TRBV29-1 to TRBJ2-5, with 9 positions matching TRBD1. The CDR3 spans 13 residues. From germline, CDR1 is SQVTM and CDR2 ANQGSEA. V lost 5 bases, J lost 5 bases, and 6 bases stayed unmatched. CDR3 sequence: CSVLGQGIETQYF. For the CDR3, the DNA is TGCAGCGTTCTAGGACAGGGGATCGAGACCCAGTACTTC.

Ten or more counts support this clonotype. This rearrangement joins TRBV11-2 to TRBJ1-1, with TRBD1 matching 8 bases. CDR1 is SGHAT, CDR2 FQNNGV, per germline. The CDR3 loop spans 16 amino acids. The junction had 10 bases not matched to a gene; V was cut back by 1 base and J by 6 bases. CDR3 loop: CASSLGTGTLYPEAFF. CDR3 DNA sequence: TGTGCCAGCAGCTTAGGGACAGGGACGTTGTACCCTGAAGCTTTCTTT.

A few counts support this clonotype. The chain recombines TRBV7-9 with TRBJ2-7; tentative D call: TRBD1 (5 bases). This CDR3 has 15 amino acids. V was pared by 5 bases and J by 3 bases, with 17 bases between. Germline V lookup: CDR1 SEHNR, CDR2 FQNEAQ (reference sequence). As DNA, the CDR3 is TGTGCCAGCAGCCACCAAGGGGCAAAGGGCTACGAGCAGTACTTC. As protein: CASSHQGAKGYEQYF.

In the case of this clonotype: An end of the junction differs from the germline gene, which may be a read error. For the CDR3, the DNA is TGCAGTGTTAGACGGTCAGATACGCAGTATTTT. It is translated as CSVRRSDTQYF. V usage is TRBV20-1 and J usage is TRBJ2-3; no reliable D call. The V gene's germline CDR1 is DFQATT and CDR2 SNEGSKA (reference sequence). The CDR3 totals 11 residues.

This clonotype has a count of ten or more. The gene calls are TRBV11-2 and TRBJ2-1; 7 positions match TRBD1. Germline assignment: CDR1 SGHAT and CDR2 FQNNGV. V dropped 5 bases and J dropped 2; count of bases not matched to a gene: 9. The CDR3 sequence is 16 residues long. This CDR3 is CASSHYRGSTYNEQFF. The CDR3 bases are TGTGCCAGCAGCCACTACAGGGGAAGTACCTACAATGAGCAGTTCTTC.

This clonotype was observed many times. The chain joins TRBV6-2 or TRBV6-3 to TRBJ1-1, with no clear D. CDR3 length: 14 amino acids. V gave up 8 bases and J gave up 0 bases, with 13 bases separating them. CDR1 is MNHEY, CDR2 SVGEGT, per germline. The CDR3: CASGVTFMNTEAFF. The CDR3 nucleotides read TGTGCCAGCGGAGTTACGTTCATGAACACTGAAGCTTTCTTT.

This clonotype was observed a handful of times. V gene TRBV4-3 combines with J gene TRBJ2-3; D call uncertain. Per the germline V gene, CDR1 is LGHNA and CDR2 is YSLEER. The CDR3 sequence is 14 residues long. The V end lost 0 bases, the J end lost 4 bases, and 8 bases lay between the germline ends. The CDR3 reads CASSQEPLPDTQYF. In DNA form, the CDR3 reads TGCGCCAGCAGCCAAGAACCTCTACCAGATACGCAGTATTTT.

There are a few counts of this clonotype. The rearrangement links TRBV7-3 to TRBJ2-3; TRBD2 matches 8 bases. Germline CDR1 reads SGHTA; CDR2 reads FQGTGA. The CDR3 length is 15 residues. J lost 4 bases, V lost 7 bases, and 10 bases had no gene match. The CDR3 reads CASTPERGPPDTQYF. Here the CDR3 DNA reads TGTGCCAGCACCCCTGAGCGGGGGCCCCCAGATACGCAGTATTTT.